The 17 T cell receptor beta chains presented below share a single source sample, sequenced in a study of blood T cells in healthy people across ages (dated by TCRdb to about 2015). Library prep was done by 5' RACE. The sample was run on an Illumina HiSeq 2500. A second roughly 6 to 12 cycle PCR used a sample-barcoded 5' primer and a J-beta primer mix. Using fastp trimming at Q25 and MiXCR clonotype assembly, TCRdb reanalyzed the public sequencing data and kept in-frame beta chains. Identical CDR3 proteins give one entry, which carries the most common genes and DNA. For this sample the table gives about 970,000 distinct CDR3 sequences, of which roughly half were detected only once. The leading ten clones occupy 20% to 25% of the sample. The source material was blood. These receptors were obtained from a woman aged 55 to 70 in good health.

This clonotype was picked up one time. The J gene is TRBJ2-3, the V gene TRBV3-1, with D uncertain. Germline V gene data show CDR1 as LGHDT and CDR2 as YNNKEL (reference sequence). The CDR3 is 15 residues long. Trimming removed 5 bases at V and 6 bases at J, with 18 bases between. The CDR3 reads CASSSQGLAWDTQYF. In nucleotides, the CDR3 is TGTGCCAGCAGCTCCCAAGGCCTGGCGTGGGATACGCAGTATTTT.

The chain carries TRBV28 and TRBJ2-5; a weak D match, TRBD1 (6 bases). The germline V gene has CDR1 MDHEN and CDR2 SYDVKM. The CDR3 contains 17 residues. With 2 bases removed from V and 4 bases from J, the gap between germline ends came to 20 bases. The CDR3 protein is CASSLSRGTDLGETQYF. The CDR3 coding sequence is TGTGCCAGCAGTTTAAGCAGGGGAACGGATTTAGGAGAGACCCAGTACTTC.

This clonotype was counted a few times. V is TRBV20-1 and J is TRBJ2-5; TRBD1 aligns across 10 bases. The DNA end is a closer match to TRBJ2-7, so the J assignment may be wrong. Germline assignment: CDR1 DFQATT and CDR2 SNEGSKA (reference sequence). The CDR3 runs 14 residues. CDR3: CSARQDRGLNEQYF. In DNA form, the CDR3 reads TGCAGTGCTAGGCAAGACAGGGGGCTCAACGAGCAGTACTTC.

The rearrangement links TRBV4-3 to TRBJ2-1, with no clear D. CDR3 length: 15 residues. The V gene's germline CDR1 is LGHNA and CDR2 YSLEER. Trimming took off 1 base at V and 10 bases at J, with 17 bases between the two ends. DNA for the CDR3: TGCGCCAGCAGCCAAGGCGCTTCTAGTGCCGAGGAGCAGTTCTTC. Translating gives CASSQGASSAEEQFF.

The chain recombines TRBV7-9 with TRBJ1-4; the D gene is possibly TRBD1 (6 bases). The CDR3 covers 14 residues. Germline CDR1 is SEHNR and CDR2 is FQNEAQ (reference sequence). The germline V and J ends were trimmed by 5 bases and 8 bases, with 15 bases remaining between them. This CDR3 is CASSPRGVGEKLFF. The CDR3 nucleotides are TGTGCCAGCAGCCCGAGGGGGGTTGGCGAAAAACTGTTTTTT.

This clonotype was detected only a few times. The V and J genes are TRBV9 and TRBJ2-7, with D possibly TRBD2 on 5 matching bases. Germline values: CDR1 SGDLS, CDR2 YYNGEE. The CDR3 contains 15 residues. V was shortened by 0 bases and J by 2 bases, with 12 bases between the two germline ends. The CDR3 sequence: CASSVGVAGTYEQYF. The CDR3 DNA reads TGTGCCAGCAGCGTAGGAGTTGCGGGCACCTACGAGCAGTACTTC.

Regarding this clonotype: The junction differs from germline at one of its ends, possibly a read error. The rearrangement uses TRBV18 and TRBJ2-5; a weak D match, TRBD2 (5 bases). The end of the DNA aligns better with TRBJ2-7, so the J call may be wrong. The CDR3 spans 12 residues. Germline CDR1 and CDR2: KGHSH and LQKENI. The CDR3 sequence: CANSPDYYEQYF. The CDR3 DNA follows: TGTGCCAACTCACCAGACTACTACGAGCAGTACTTC.

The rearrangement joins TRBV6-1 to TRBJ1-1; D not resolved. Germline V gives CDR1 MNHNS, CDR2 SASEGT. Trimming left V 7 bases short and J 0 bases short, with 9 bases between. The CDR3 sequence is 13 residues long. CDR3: CASTVLLNTEAFF. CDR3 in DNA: TGTGCCAGCACAGTACTCCTGAACACTGAAGCTTTCTTT.

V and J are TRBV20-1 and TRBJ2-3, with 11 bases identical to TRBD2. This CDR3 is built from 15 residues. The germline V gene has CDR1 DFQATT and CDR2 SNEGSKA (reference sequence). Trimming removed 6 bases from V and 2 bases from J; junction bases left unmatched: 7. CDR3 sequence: CSAVGTSGPTDTQYF. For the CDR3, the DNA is TGCAGTGCGGTCGGGACTAGCGGACCCACAGATACGCAGTATTTT.

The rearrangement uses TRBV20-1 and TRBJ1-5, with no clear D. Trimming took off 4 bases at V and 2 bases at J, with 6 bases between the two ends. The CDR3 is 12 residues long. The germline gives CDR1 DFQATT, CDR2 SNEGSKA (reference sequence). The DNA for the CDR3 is TGCAGTGCTATTGCAGGCAATCAGCCCCAGCATTTT. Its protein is CSAIAGNQPQHF.

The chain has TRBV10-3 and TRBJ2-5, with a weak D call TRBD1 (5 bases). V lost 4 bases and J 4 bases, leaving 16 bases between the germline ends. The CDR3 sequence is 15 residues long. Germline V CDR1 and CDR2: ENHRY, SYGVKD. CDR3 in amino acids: CAISVGPGLRETQYF. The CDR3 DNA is TGTGCCATCAGTGTTGGGCCAGGGCTTCGAGAGACCCAGTACTTC.

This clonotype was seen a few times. In DNA, the CDR3 is TGTGCCAGCACCCCCGCGGGCCGGGACCGTAAAAACATTCAGTACTTC. Encoded protein: CASTPAGRDRKNIQYF. The chain employs TRBV12-3 or TRBV12-4 and TRBJ2-4, with D possibly being TRBD1 or TRBD2 (5 bases each). CDR3 length: 16 residues. V was clipped by 7 bases and J by 4 bases, with 20 bases between them.

CDR3 amino acids: CSGDRQGGYTF. The CDR3 nucleotides read TGCAGCGGGGATAGACAGGGTGGCTACACCTTC. The chain carries TRBV29-1 and TRBJ1-2; 7 bases fit TRBD1. Trimming at V came to 7 bases and at J to 7 bases, leaving 6 bases not matched to a gene. The germline V gene encodes CDR1 SQVTM and CDR2 ANQGSEA. This CDR3 comprises 11 residues.

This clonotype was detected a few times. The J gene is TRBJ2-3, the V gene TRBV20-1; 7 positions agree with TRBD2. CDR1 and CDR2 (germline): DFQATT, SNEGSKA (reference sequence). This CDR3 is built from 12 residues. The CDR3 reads CETSRSTDTQYF. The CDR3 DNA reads TGCGAGACTAGCCGAAGCACAGATACGCAGTATTTT.

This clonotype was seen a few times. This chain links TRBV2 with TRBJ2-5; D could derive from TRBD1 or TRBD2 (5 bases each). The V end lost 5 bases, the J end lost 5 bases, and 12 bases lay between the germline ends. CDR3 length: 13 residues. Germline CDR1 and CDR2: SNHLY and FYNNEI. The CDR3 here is CASSWDLSETQYF. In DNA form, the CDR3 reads TGTGCCAGCAGTTGGGACCTCTCGGAGACCCAGTACTTC.

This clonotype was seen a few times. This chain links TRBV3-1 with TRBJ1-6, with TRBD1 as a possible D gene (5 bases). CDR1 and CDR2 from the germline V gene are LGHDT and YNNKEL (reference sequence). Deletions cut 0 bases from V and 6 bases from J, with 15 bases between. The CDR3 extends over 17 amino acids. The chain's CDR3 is CASSQDATGGLNSPLHF. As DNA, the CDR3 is TGTGCCAGCAGCCAAGATGCTACAGGCGGGCTTAATTCACCCCTCCACTTT.

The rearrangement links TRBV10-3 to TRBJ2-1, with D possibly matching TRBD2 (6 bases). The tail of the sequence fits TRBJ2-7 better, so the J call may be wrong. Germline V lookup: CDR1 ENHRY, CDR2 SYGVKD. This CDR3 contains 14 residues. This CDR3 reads CAISEGPGVYEQYF. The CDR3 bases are TGTGCCATCAGTGAGGGGCCGGGAGTCTACGAGCAGTACTTC.